Listed here are 22 T cell receptor beta chains from one sample, sequenced in a study of T cell clonality in common variable immunodeficiency. Assay used: immunoSEQ multiplex PCR; TCRdb lists only in-frame clones, some missing. This table holds about 74,000 clones with no singletons; the top ten claim approximately 0.81%. The material sequenced was peripheral blood mononuclear cells. The receptor source for this set is a person between 18 and 75 years old in good health.

This clone was seen at least ten times. The CDR3 DNA, read in part, is TGTGCCATCAGTGGGGACGCGGGGGCAGTCAATGAG. Protein product: CAISGDAGAVNE. The entire CDR3 sequence reads CAISGDAGAVNEQFF. The chain uses TRBV10-3 and TRBJ2-1, with D perhaps TRBD2 (7 bases). The read comes to an end 3 residues before the CDR3 does, leaving the germline J gene to fill in the end. This CDR3 has 15 amino acids. V lost 4 bases to trimming and J lost 6 bases, with 16 bases between them. CDR1 and CDR2 (germline): ENHRY, SYGVKD.

This clone showed up many times. The missing CDR3 end, 3 residues past where the read stops, is filled in from the germline J gene. The chain joins TRBV6-2 or TRBV6-3 to TRBJ2-1; unclear D gene. The CDR3 loop spans 14 amino acids. CDR1 MNHEY and CDR2 SVGEGT come from the germline V gene. The V end lost 5 bases, the J end lost 0 bases, and 8 bases lay between the germline ends. CDR3 protein: CASSVRSSYNEQFF. Partial CDR3 DNA: TGTGCCAGCAGTGTTCGTAGCTCCTACAATGAG.

This clone was seen repeatedly, ten times or more. Sequencing ends 3 residues short of the CDR3 end; the germline J gene provides the rest. V usage is TRBV6-2 or TRBV6-3 and J usage is TRBJ2-1; D not certain. The CDR3 is 16 amino acids. Between the trimmed V and J ends, which lost 0 bases and 0 bases, there was a span of 9 bases. Germline assignment: CDR1 MNHEY and CDR2 SVGEGT. The part of the CDR3 DNA that was read is TGTGCCAGCAGTTACTCGAGCAGGAGCTCCTACAATGAG. Translation gives CASSYSSRSSYNE. The full-length CDR3 reads as CASSYSSRSSYNEQFF.

This clone was picked up many times. The sequence runs out 3 residues before the end of the CDR3; the remainder is reconstructed from the germline J gene. This rearrangement joins TRBV2 to TRBJ2-7, with D tentatively TRBD2 (6 bases). The ends were cut back, 7 bases at V and 3 bases at J, with 13 bases in the middle. CDR1 SNHLY and CDR2 FYNNEI come from the germline V gene. The CDR3 totals 13 residues. CDR3 loop: CASTVSGNYEQYF. The covered CDR3 bases are TGTGCCAGCACCGTTAGCGGCAACTACGAG. Supplemented by reference TRBV2 and TRBJ2-7, the full variable domain reads EPEVTQTPSHQVTQMGQEVILRCVPISNHLYFYWYRQILGQKVEFLVSFYNNEISEKSEIFDDQFSVERPDGSNFTLKIRSTKLEDSAMYFCASTVSGNYEQYFGPGTRLTVT.

In this sample, this clone turned up many times. The read halts 3 residues ahead of the CDR3 end, with the missing end drawn from the germline J gene. This chain uses TRBV5-4 with TRBJ2-7; possible D gene TRBD1, 6 bases. The CDR3 is 14 residues long. CDR1 is SGHNT and CDR2 is YYREEE in the germline V gene (reference sequence). Trimming shortened V by 3 bases and J by 1 base, and 11 bases separated the two germline ends. CDR3 DNA (partial): TGTGCCAGCAGCTCAAGGACAGAATCCTACGAG. Translating gives CASSSRTESYE. From start to end, the CDR3 is CASSSRTESYEQYF.

This clone was seen many times. CDR3 DNA (partial): TGTGCCAGCAGCTTATCCCCGGAGACC. As protein: CASSLSPET. The full CDR3 is CASSLSPETQYF. The chain couples TRBV11-2 to TRBJ2-5; D not resolved. The sequence runs out 3 residues before the end of the CDR3; the remainder is reconstructed from the germline J gene. The germline V and J ends were trimmed by 2 bases and 5 bases, with 6 bases remaining between them. The CDR3 runs to 12 residues. Germline V gene lookup returns CDR1 SGHAT and CDR2 FQNNGV.

This clone was found many times. The CDR3 goes on 3 residues after the read ends, and that part is filled in from the germline J gene. The chain joins TRBV9 to TRBJ2-3; D unclear. The CDR3 totals 14 residues. V was trimmed by 0 bases and J by 4 bases, leaving 9 bases between them. In germline, CDR1 is SGDLS, CDR2 YYNGEE. The CDR3 bases that were read are TGTGCCAGCAGCGTAGAGGTAGACTCAGATACG. Amino acids: CASSVEVDSDT. Given in full, the CDR3 is CASSVEVDSDTQYF.

This clone was recorded at least ten times. The CDR3 end lies 3 residues beyond the end of the read and is filled in from the germline J gene. The chain joins TRBV9 to TRBJ1-2, with D hard to call. CDR3 length: 14 residues. V lost 0 bases, J lost 4 bases, and 10 bases lay in between. The germline V gene has CDR1 SGDLS and CDR2 YYNGEE. The CDR3 DNA, read in part, is TGTGCCAGCAGCGTAGAGGTGAGCGGCTATGGC. This sequence encodes CASSVEVSGYG. The complete CDR3 protein is CASSVEVSGYGYTF.

This clone was detected many times. The sequenced fragment ends 3 residues before the CDR3 boundary, so the rest is inferred from the germline J gene. This rearrangement joins TRBV18 to TRBJ1-1; D is ambiguous. Between the trimmed V and J ends, which lost 4 bases and 4 bases, there was a span of 10 bases. The CDR3 spans 13 residues. Germline V lookup: CDR1 KGHSH, CDR2 LQKENI. CDR3 residues: CASSRASSTEAFF. The CDR3 bases that were read are TGTGCCAGCTCACGGGCTTCTTCCACTGAA.

A word on this clone: The CDR3 end is not reached by the read, which stops 3 residues before it; the germline J gene fills it in. This rearrangement joins TRBV19 to TRBJ1-6; the D gene is possibly TRBD1 (5 bases). V lost 7 bases and J 7 bases, leaving 20 bases between the germline ends. This CDR3 has 16 amino acids. Germline assignment: CDR1 LNHDA and CDR2 SQIVND (reference sequence). The sequenced CDR3 bases are TGTGCCAGTAACACTATGGGGGGGGTGAAGAATTCACCC. It codes for CASNTMGGVKNSP. The entire CDR3 sequence reads CASNTMGGVKNSPLHF.

This clone was detected ten times or more. The read is 3 residues too short to cover the CDR3 end, so that end is filled in from the germline J gene. The same CDR3 arises from other DNA sequences in this sample as well. This chain uses TRBV7-2 with TRBJ2-2; the match to TRBD1 covers 8 bases. The ends lost 5 bases at V and 4 bases at J; junction bases unmatched: 3. The CDR3 is 14 residues long. Germline values: CDR1 SGHTA, CDR2 FQGNSA. Incomplete CDR3 DNA: TGTGCCAGCAGCCCCACAGGGGGCACCGGGGAG. This sequence encodes CASSPTGGTGE. The entire CDR3 sequence reads CASSPTGGTGELFF.

This clone has at least ten counts. The sequenced fragment ends 3 residues before the CDR3 boundary, so the rest is inferred from the germline J gene. The genes are TRBV7-9 and TRBJ2-5, with unresolved D. The CDR3 sequence is 15 residues long. Germline lookup yields CDR1 SEHNR and CDR2 FQNEAQ (reference sequence). Trimming removed 5 bases at V and 4 bases at J, with 17 bases between. The CDR3 spells CASSPRHSGRETQYF. CDR3 DNA, as far as it was read: TGTGCCAGCAGCCCAAGACACTCCGGAAGAGAGACC.

Many counts were recorded for this clone. Read coverage stops 3 residues before the CDR3 terminus; the germline J gene supplies the remainder. This sequence joins TRBV19 and TRBJ2-5, with a possible D match to TRBD2 (7 bases). This CDR3 has 13 amino acids. Trimming removed 7 bases at V and 5 bases at J, with 14 bases between. Looked up from germline, CDR1 is LNHDA and CDR2 is SQIVND (reference sequence). The chain's CDR3 is CASKVQGGETQYF. CDR3 DNA, as far as it was read: TGTGCCAGTAAGGTACAGGGAGGGGAGACC.

This clone was detected many times. The read ends 3 residues shy of where the CDR3 ends; the end is completed using the germline J gene. J is TRBJ1-2 and V is TRBV5-6; 7 nucleotides agree with TRBD1. The CDR3 is 15 residues long. After removal of 4 bases from V and 5 bases from J, the junction contained 11 bases not matched to a gene. Germline values: CDR1 SGHDT, CDR2 YYEEEE. CDR3: CASSRRDSPSYGYTF. CDR3 DNA, as far as it was read: TGTGCCAGCAGCCGAAGGGACAGCCCATCTTATGGC.

This clone has ten or more counts. The read terminates 3 residues ahead of where the CDR3 ends, so the germline J gene completes it. V usage is TRBV29-1 and J usage is TRBJ2-6; no clear D gene. The CDR3 is 14 amino acids. V was cut by 5 bases and J by 0 bases, with 8 bases left in between. CDR1 is SQVTM, CDR2 ANQGSEA, per germline. The CDR3 DNA, read in part, is TGCAGCGTTTTGGGCCACTCTGGGGCCAACGTC. Its translation is CSVLGHSGANV. The entire CDR3 protein reads CSVLGHSGANVLTF.

This clone appeared many times. The sequenced CDR3 bases are TGTGCCAGCAGCTTGTCAGGTGGCTCCTACGAG. Encoded protein: CASSLSGGSYE. In full, the CDR3 reads CASSLSGGSYEQYF. V is TRBV7-3 and J is TRBJ2-7; D unclear. The read ends 3 residues shy of where the CDR3 ends; the end is completed using the germline J gene. Trimming removed 3 bases at V and 0 bases at J, with 9 bases between. The germline CDR1 and CDR2 sequences are SGHTA and FQGTGA. There are 14 residues in the CDR3.

This clone came up many times. The missing CDR3 end, 3 residues past where the read stops, is filled in from the germline J gene. This rearrangement joins TRBV30 to TRBJ2-5, with 7 bases aligning to TRBD2. From germline, CDR1 is GTSNPN and CDR2 SVGIG (reference sequence). This CDR3 comprises 12 residues. Trimming cost V 5 bases and J 4 bases; bases outside gene matches: 4. Incomplete CDR3 DNA: TGTGCCTGGGGTGGGGGGGGAGAGACC. It specifies CAWGGGGET. The CDR3 in its entirety is CAWGGGGETQYF.

This clone was detected ten times or more. The sample carries other DNA sequences with the same CDR3. CDR3 protein: CASSIDIYGYTF. The CDR3 bases that were read are TGTGCCAGTAGTATAGACATCTATGGC. The V call is TRBV19, the J call TRBJ1-2; D gene unclear. The read stops 3 residues short of the end of the CDR3; the missing end is completed from the germline J gene. Germline V gene sequence: CDR1 LNHDA, CDR2 SQIVND (reference sequence). The V end was cut by 0 bases, the J end by 4 bases, with 3 bases between. The CDR3 spans 12 residues.

This clone came up many times. The CDR3 extends 3 residues past the end of the read, so its final part is completed from the germline J gene. The rearrangement links TRBV20-1 to TRBJ2-3; 10 bases agree with TRBD2. CDR1 is DFQATT and CDR2 is SNEGSKA in the germline V gene (reference sequence). CDR3 size: 20 residues. V was pared by 2 bases and J by 0 bases, with 17 bases of the junction left unmatched. CDR3 bases read: TGCAGTGCTAGATACGAGCGGGAGGGCCGCGGGCTACCTAGCACAGATACG. Protein: CSARYEREGRGLPSTDT. The full CDR3 protein is CSARYEREGRGLPSTDTQYF.

This clone has ten or more counts. The read ends 3 residues before the CDR3 terminus; that terminus is restored from the germline J gene. This chain connects TRBV5-4 to TRBJ2-5, with TRBD2 identical over 9 bases. V lost 5 bases, J lost 3 bases, and 5 bases stayed unmatched. The CDR3 totals 14 residues. Germline V CDR1 and CDR2: SGHNT, YYREEE (reference sequence). Here the CDR3 reads CASRPSSGKETQYF. CDR3 bases read: TGTGCCAGCAGACCCTCTAGCGGGAAAGAGACC.

This clone has at least ten counts. The read comes to an end 3 residues before the CDR3 does, leaving the germline J gene to fill in the end. The V call is TRBV30, the J call TRBJ2-7; tentatively, D is TRBD2 (7 bases). Germline values: CDR1 GTSNPN, CDR2 SVGIG (reference sequence). The CDR3 sequence is 15 residues long. V was trimmed by 8 bases and J by 6 bases, leaving 26 bases between them. CDR3 DNA (partial): TGTGCCGGGGGGGCATCGGAAATATCCGCTTTCGAG. It yields the protein CAGGASEISAFE. The whole CDR3 reads CAGGASEISAFEQYF.

Many counts were recorded for this clone. Coverage ceases 3 residues before the CDR3 finishes, and the germline J gene fills in the end. The chain recombines TRBV5-4 with TRBJ2-2; 7 nucleotides align to TRBD1. From germline, CDR1 is SGHNT and CDR2 YYREEE (reference sequence). The V gene end was trimmed by 4 bases and the J gene end by 6 bases; junction bases not matched to a gene: 9. This CDR3 is built from 15 residues. The CDR3 spells CASSRGTDWAGELFF. The covered CDR3 bases are TGTGCCAGCAGCAGGGGGACAGACTGGGCCGGGGAG.